One sample yielded the 17 T cell receptor beta chains listed below, sequenced in a study of beta chain features in type 1 diabetes. Of the isolated RNA, all was reverse transcribed, and so the sequenced material was expressed TCRB transcripts. Sequenced by immunoSEQ multiplex PCR; TCRdb stores in-frame clones only, minus some. This sample carries around 500,000 clones, approximately 28% of them seen once, and the ten largest clones take 0.05% to 0.065%. The source material was naive CD4+ T cells from blood. All receptors come from a man aged 18 to 35 in good health.

This clone was found a few times. This rearrangement joins TRBV30 to TRBJ2-2; 10 bases agree with TRBD2. V lost 5 bases to trimming and J lost 1 base; unmatched junction nucleotides: 1. There are 14 residues in the CDR3. Per the germline V gene, CDR1 is GTSNPN and CDR2 is SVGIG (reference sequence). The chain's CDR3 is CAWQREGNTGELFF. CDR3 sequence (DNA): TGTGCCTGGCAGCGGGAGGGGAACACCGGGGAGCTGTTTTTT.

This clone turned up a few times. V and J are TRBV29-1 and TRBJ2-7, with TRBD2 identical over 8 bases. V lost 6 bases, J lost 3 bases, and 7 bases stayed unmatched. Germline CDR1 and CDR2: SQVTM and ANQGSEA. The CDR3 contains 13 residues. CDR3 in DNA: TGCAGCGTCGGGGGGGCCTTTGTCTACGAGCAGTACTTC. This translates into CSVGGAFVYEQYF.

This clone appeared a few times. The V call is TRBV20-1, the J call TRBJ1-1; TRBD1 is a possible D gene (6 bases). Looked up from germline, CDR1 is DFQATT and CDR2 is SNEGSKA (reference sequence). The CDR3 has 11 amino acids. Trimming cost V 2 bases and J 7 bases, with 8 bases left between them. In DNA, the CDR3 is TGCAGTGCTAGAAGACAGGATGAAGCTTTCTTT. Its translation is CSARRQDEAFF.

The gene calls are TRBV10-3 and TRBJ2-7; D is possibly TRBD1 or TRBD2 (5 bases each). Per germline, CDR1 ENHRY and CDR2 SYGVKD. The CDR3 sequence is 13 residues long. V lost 5 bases, J lost 2 bases, and 10 bases lay in between. The CDR3 sequence: CAISPGDPYEQYF. CDR3 DNA: TGTGCCATCAGTCCCGGGGACCCCTACGAGCAGTACTTC.

This chain joins TRBV11-2 and TRBJ1-1, with D unresolved. In germline, CDR1 is SGHAT, CDR2 FQNNGV. Trimming pared 2 bases from V and 1 base from J, leaving 8 bases between. This CDR3 has 14 residues. CDR3 sequence reads: CASSLFRANTEAFF. The CDR3, as DNA: TGTGCCAGCAGCTTATTTCGGGCGAACACTGAAGCTTTCTTT.

The chain links TRBV5-1 to TRBJ2-1; 8 bases align to TRBD1. This CDR3 is built from 13 residues. Per the germline V gene, CDR1 is SGHRS and CDR2 is YFSETQ. V dropped 4 bases and J dropped 9; count of bases not matched to a gene: 6. For the CDR3, the DNA is TGCGCCAGCAGCACGGACAGGGACGGTGAGCAGTTCTTC. Its protein is CASSTDRDGEQFF.

About this clone itself: The junction shows a germline mismatch at one end, possibly a read error. This chain connects TRBV7-7 to TRBJ2-6; TRBD1 or TRBD2 may be the D gene (6 bases each). Germline V gene lookup returns CDR1 SSHAT and CDR2 FNYEAQ (reference sequence). The CDR3 totals 14 residues. This CDR3 reads CASSQGRWANVLTF. In DNA, the CDR3 is TGTGCTAGCAGTCAGGGGAGGTGGGCCAACGTCCTGACTTTC.

The chain employs TRBV10-1 and TRBJ2-5, with TRBD2 as a possible D gene (5 bases). The CDR3 length is 13 residues. Trimming cost V 6 bases and J 5 bases, with 13 bases left between them. CDR1 and CDR2 from the germline V gene are WNHNN and SYGVQD (reference sequence). The CDR3 spells CASSESGRETQYF. CDR3 sequence (DNA): TGCGCCAGCAGCGAGAGCGGACGGGAGACCCAGTACTTC.

The V and J genes are TRBV28 and TRBJ2-3; 7 bases are a match to TRBD2. The germline V gene encodes CDR1 MDHEN and CDR2 SYDVKM. The CDR3 extends over 16 amino acids. With V trimmed by 5 bases and J by 1 base, 9 bases remained unmatched. The CDR3 is CASSPVGGSGTDTQYF. DNA of the CDR3: TGTGCCAGCAGTCCGGTGGGCGGGAGTGGCACAGATACGCAGTATTTT.

This clone was observed a few times. This chain joins TRBV7-9 and TRBJ2-3; 10 bases line up with TRBD1. Germline lookup yields CDR1 SEHNR and CDR2 FQNEAQ (reference sequence). V was clipped by 6 bases and J by 4 bases; unmatched bases: 4. This CDR3 is 14 amino acids long. Written as DNA, the CDR3 is TGTGCCAGCAGTGTGACAGGGGGCGCAGATACGCAGTATTTT. This codes for CASSVTGGADTQYF.

The CDR3 nucleotides are TGTGCCAGCAGCACAGGTTCCCAGGATACGCAGTATTTT. Translating gives CASSTGSQDTQYF. V usage is TRBV9 and J usage is TRBJ2-3; D possibly corresponds to TRBD1 (5 bases). The CDR3 spans 13 residues. Germline V gene lookup returns CDR1 SGDLS and CDR2 YYNGEE. Deletions cut 4 bases from V and 6 bases from J, with 12 bases between.

This clone occurred a few times. The chain carries TRBV5-4 and TRBJ1-3, with D hard to call. The CDR3 length is 17 residues. The V gene lost 1 base and the J gene lost 0 bases, with 14 bases spanning the gap. From germline, CDR1 is SGHNT and CDR2 YYREEE (reference sequence). The CDR3 spells CASSLRKAGSSGNTIYF. CDR3 coding DNA: TGTGCCAGCAGCTTGAGGAAAGCAGGAAGCTCTGGAAACACCATATATTTT.

This sequence joins TRBV29-1 and TRBJ1-3; the match to TRBD1 covers 7 bases. The germline V gene has CDR1 SQVTM and CDR2 ANQGSEA. This CDR3 comprises 14 residues. Unmatched junction bases numbered 6, after V lost 7 bases and J lost 0 bases. CDR3 sequence: CSGGTANSGNTIYF. The CDR3, as DNA: TGCAGCGGGGGGACAGCTAACTCTGGAAACACCATATATTTT.

This chain joins TRBV6-5 and TRBJ2-3, with D maybe TRBD1 (6 bases). Germline values: CDR1 MNHEY, CDR2 SVGAGI. The V gene lost 4 bases and the J gene lost 5 bases, with 10 bases spanning the gap. This CDR3 is built from 13 residues. The DNA for the CDR3 is TGTGCCAGCAGTTCTCACAGGGAAGATACGCAGTATTTT. It codes for CASSSHREDTQYF.

This clone was observed a few times. The chain couples TRBV7-2 to TRBJ2-5; no clear D. Trimming removed 5 bases from V and 2 bases from J, with 12 bases in between. Per the germline V gene, CDR1 is SGHTA and CDR2 is FQGNSA. This CDR3 contains 14 residues. The DNA of the CDR3 is TGTGCCAGCAGCCAGACGCAGAGTCAAGAGACCCAGTACTTC. Translating it yields CASSQTQSQETQYF. Based on the CDR3 plus reference TRBV7-2 and TRBJ2-5, the full variable domain is GAGVSQSPSNKVTEKGKDVELRCDPISGHTALYWYRQSLGQGLEFLIYFQGNSAPDKSGLPSDRFSAERTGGSVSTLTIQRTQQEDSAVYLCASSQTQSQETQYFGPGTRLLVL.

The chain joins TRBV30 to TRBJ1-1; D call uncertain. Trimming left V 2 bases short and J 3 bases short, with 10 bases between. There are 13 residues in the CDR3. CDR1 is GTSNPN and CDR2 is SVGIG in the germline V gene (reference sequence). This CDR3 is CAWSNQMDTEAFF. In DNA, the CDR3 is TGTGCCTGGAGTAACCAGATGGACACTGAAGCTTTCTTT. Combining the CDR3 with reference TRBV30 and TRBJ1-1 gives the whole variable domain SQTIHQWPATLVQPVGSPLSLECTVEGTSNPNLYWYRQAAGRGLQLLFYSVGIGQISSEVPQNLSASRPQDRQFILSSKKLLLSDSGFYLCAWSNQMDTEAFFGQGTRLTVV.

This CDR3 is CASHPSGANVLTF. Written as DNA, the CDR3 is TGTGCCAGCCACCCCTCTGGGGCCAACGTCCTGACTTTC. The V gene is TRBV6-5, the J gene TRBJ2-6; no clear D. CDR1 is MNHEY, CDR2 SVGAGI, per germline. CDR3 length: 13 residues. Trimming shortened V by 8 bases and J by 0 bases, and 5 bases separated the two germline ends.